One sample yielded the 8 T cell receptor beta chains listed below, sequenced in a study of T cell repertoires in cytomegalovirus infection. TCRdb re-called the reads through MiXCR, storing one row per CDR3 protein. The sample lists 160,000 or so distinct CDR3 sequences; approximately 17% were seen once. The sequenced sample was CD8+ T cells from PBMCs. All receptors come from a human donor in good health (CMV status not recorded). Some clones in this sample may be carry-over from other donors' samples.

The rearrangement uses TRBV28 and TRBJ1-1; possibly TRBD1 for D (5 bases). With 4 bases removed from V and 1 base from J, the gap between germline ends came to 13 bases. The CDR3 length is 15 residues. In germline, CDR1 is MDHEN, CDR2 SYDVKM. CDR3 loop: CASSSTGVTNTEAFF. The CDR3 coding sequence is TGTGCCAGCAGTTCGACGGGGGTTACGAACACTGAAGCTTTCTTT.

This clonotype turned up a few times. The rearrangement uses TRBV6-2 or TRBV6-3 and TRBJ2-6, with TRBD1 matching 7 bases. V was clipped by 8 bases and J by 1 base; unmatched bases: 14. The CDR3 spans 18 residues. Germline V gene sequence: CDR1 MNHEY, CDR2 SVGEGT. CDR3 region: CASPLGQNLPSGANVLTF. The DNA of the CDR3 is TGTGCCAGCCCCTTGGGACAGAATCTACCATCTGGGGCCAACGTCCTGACTTTC.

The table lists this clonotype with many counts. The chain couples TRBV6-2 or TRBV6-3 to TRBJ1-1, with D unclear. Germline lookup yields CDR1 MNHEY and CDR2 SVGEGT. With 2 bases removed from V and 2 bases from J, the gap between germline ends came to 3 bases. CDR3 size: 12 residues. CDR3 DNA sequence: TGTGCCAGCAGTTACCCCAACACTGAAGCTTTCTTT. This codes for CASSYPNTEAFF.

This clonotype was observed a few times. The V and J genes are TRBV6-8 and TRBJ1-1; D gene unclear. Trimming removed 0 bases at V and 1 base at J, with 6 bases between. The CDR3 sequence is 14 residues long. Germline assignment: CDR1 MNHGY and CDR2 SAAAGT. CDR3 residues: CASSYSNGNTEAFF. CDR3 DNA: TGTGCCAGCAGTTACTCGAACGGGAACACTGAAGCTTTCTTT.

The CDR3 DNA reads as TGTGCCAGTAGTATACCCCGGACAGGGACCGGGGAGCTGTTTTTT. Protein: CASSIPRTGTGELFF. The V call is TRBV19, the J call TRBJ2-2; TRBD1 matches 8 bases. Looked up from germline, CDR1 is LNHDA and CDR2 is SQIVND (reference sequence). With 2 bases clipped from V and 5 bases from J, the junction kept 4 bases outside the gene matches. The CDR3 sequence is 15 residues long.

This clonotype came up a few times. The rearrangement joins TRBV10-3 to TRBJ2-1; the D is unclear. From germline, CDR1 is ENHRY and CDR2 SYGVKD. This CDR3 is built from 15 residues. V lost 2 bases to trimming and J lost 0 bases, with 8 bases between them. The CDR3 sequence: CAISEVWSSYNEQFF. The CDR3, as DNA: TGTGCCATCAGTGAGGTGTGGAGCTCCTACAATGAGCAGTTCTTC.

The chain combines TRBV14 with TRBJ1-1; unclear D gene. Trimming left V 3 bases short and J 7 bases short, with 9 bases between. The CDR3 contains 12 residues. In germline, CDR1 is SGHDN, CDR2 FVKESK. The DNA for the CDR3 is TGTGCCAGCAGCCAGACTGGCCTTGAAGCTTTCTTT. This sequence encodes CASSQTGLEAFF.

This clonotype occurred a few times. The chain combines TRBV7-9 with TRBJ2-1; no reliable D call. Germline CDR1 reads SEHNR; CDR2 reads FQNEAQ (reference sequence). V lost 7 bases and J lost 2, with 9 bases in between. The CDR3 runs to 13 residues. CDR3 nucleotide sequence: TGTGCCAGCAATGACGGCGCCTACAATGAGCAGTTCTTC. This translates into CASNDGAYNEQFF.